A selection of T cell receptor beta chains follows, all from one sample in a study of blood T cell repertoires in COVID-19. The repertoire was sequenced with immunoSEQ multiplex PCR; TCRdb's copy has only in-frame clones and lacks some. The repertoire holds 43,000 or so clones, with 80% to 90% as singletons. Sequencing was performed on peripheral blood. The receptor source for this set is a man aged 60 to 75 with active COVID-19. The conserved cysteine and the conserved F or W are not part of the CDR3 here.

TRBV3-1/TRBV3-2	ASSQDLVGQVAYNSPLH
TRBV7-3	ASSPWDRAGGYT
TRBV18	ASSQNREGEQF
TRBV6-6	ASRPGTDLYNEQF
TRBV2	ASSQTGFDEQY
TRBV5-6	ASSYTSGSYEQY
TRBV6-5	ASRLDSNEKLF
TRBV7-2	ASSLVGGGAVQETQY
TRBV3-1/TRBV3-2	ASSLSYEQY
TRBV12-3/TRBV12-4	ASAETYEQY
TRBV6-5	ASSPTGTAGNTIY
TRBV6-2/TRBV6-3	ASSTRGAVVETQY
TRBV19	ASRSLLAGGLNEQF
TRBV7-2	ASSLEGQGGEKLF
TRBV12-3/TRBV12-4	ATGQGNTEAF
TRBV5-1	ASSLEWRGPVDTQY
TRBV5-6	ASSNRGTGVSPLH
TRBV19	ASSRSPGGNTQY
TRBV4-1	ASSQPDRYSNQPQH
TRBV3-1/TRBV3-2	ASSPTGGADYGYT
TRBV3-1/TRBV3-2	ASSPFDSTGANVLT
TRBV13	ASSLGIKYTGELF
TRBV19	ASSPDRGTEAF
TRBV28	VVGTGAYEQY
TRBV7-3	ASSARRGGTGELF
TRBV2	ASSGLAGGAYEQY
TRBV13	ASRRQGNYGYT
TRBV6-6	ASSPPHRLMNTEAF
TRBV3-1/TRBV3-2	ASSRRRGNNSPLH
TRBV7-3	ASSLSSGGTYEQY
TRBV28	ASSLSGQPSGNTIY
TRBV10-1	ASIFPGQHSYEQY
TRBV18	ASSPGPAGETQY
TRBV28	AGNRAFSNQPQH
TRBV19	ASSARTGYEQY
TRBV7-2	ASSVGTVNTEAF
TRBV18	ASSRRGTDYEQY
TRBV4-2	ASSQQSGGASQETQY
TRBV5-4	ASSSGDRGYNEQF
TRBV30	AWSVGLAGTTDTQY
TRBV2	ASSETAVQETQY
TRBV18	ASSPATGEETQY
TRBV7-2	ASSPQAAYNEQF